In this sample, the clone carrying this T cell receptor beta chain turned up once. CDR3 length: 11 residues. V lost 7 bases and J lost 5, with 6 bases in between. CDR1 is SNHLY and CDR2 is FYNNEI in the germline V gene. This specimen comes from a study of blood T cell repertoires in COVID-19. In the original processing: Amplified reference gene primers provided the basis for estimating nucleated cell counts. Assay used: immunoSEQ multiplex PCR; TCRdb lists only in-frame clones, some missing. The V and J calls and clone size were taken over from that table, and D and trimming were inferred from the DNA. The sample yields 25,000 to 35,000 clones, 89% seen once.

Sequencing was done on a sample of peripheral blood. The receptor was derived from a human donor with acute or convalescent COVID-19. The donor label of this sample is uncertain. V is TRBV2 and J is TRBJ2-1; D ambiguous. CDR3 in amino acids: CASTVDNEQFF. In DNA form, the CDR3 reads TGTGCCAGCACGGTCGACAATGAGCAGTTCTTC.